The rows below give T cell receptor beta chains drawn from one sample of a study of tumor T cells in aggressive B-cell lymphoma. Some clones are missing from TCRdb's copy, which holds only in-frame ones; the method was immunoSEQ multiplex PCR. The repertoire holds approximately 11,000 clones, 92% seen once, with 3% to 3.5% in the top ten. Input material: tumor tissue. The source of these receptors is an adult with diffuse large B cell lymphoma. CDR3s include the opening cysteine and the closing phenylalanine or tryptophan. Fields, in order: V gene, CDR3 length, J gene, CDR3 protein.

>TRBV2|13|TRBJ1-4
CASHISSGGKLFF
>TRBV11-3|13|TRBJ2-1
CASSLRRGGEQFF
>TRBV4-2|17|TRBJ1-5
CASSQDPFLEGVQPQHF
>TRBV30|13|TRBJ2-1
CAWSGGGAFAQFF
>TRBV6-6|15|TRBJ1-5
CASSQPRDSHQPQHF
>TRBV7-9|14|TRBJ2-3
CASSLEGGTDTQYF
>TRBV5-6|13|TRBJ1-2
CASSLGGQGGYTF
>TRBV5-4|14|TRBJ2-7
CASSSTGGPYEQYF
>TRBV29-1|14|TRBJ1-4
CSASRLTTNEKLFF
>TRBV5-4|15|TRBJ2-1
CASSLGAGNYNEQFF
>TRBV6-5|14|TRBJ1-2
CASSYGAGFYGYTF
>TRBV2|14|TRBJ1-5
CASSPSDTHQPQHF
>TRBV4-1|15|TRBJ2-7
CASSQEPKTTYEQYF
>TRBV29-1|14|TRBJ2-7
CSVEGRTGTYEQYF
>TRBV6-6|14|.
CASSLDRGLYEQYF
>TRBV9|15|TRBJ2-3
CASSIDGGTADTQYF
>TRBV11-2|14|TRBJ2-3
CASSPGLATDTQYF
>TRBV4-1|17|TRBJ1-1
CASSPTWRGAVNTEAFF
>TRBV6-6|13|TRBJ1-1
CARSSPITGEAFF
>TRBV7-6|17|TRBJ2-1
CASSLEGAGTHWDEQFF